The clone carrying this T cell receptor (beta chain) has ten or more counts. As yet, its antigen is unknown. TCRdb reprocessed the PCR reads with MiXCR, giving one entry per CDR3 protein. The table shows hundreds of thousands of distinct CDR3 sequences, with over 25% occurring only once. Sorted naive CD8 T cells, about 17,000 to 1,000,000, were sequenced from 10%, 30% or 50% RNA. Trimming removed 7 bases at V and 6 bases at J, with 21 bases between. This CDR3 comprises 15 residues. Germline lookup yields CDR1 SNHLY and CDR2 FYNNEI. This sample is drawn from a study of molecular identifiers for immune sequencing clone quantification. Study findings and constraints: Clonotypes topping 20 RNA copies carried over 99% of effector molecules but under 1% of naive ones.

The sequenced sample was naive CD8+ T cells from blood, with Jurkat cell RNA spiked in. The subset is: FACS-sorted CD8+CD4-CCR7+CD45RA+ naive T cells. This receptor was obtained from a human donor in good health. Some libraries in this study had Jurkat cell RNA spiked in. The chain is built from TRBV2 and TRBJ1-2; the D gene is possibly TRBD1 (6 bases). In DNA, the CDR3 is TGTGCCAGCAAAGTGGGGGGGGCATCGAAGAATGGCTACACCTTC. This codes for CASKVGGASKNGYTF.